This T cell receptor (beta chain) originates from a study of identical twins' blood T cells. In germline, CDR1 is SEHNR, CDR2 FQNEAQ (reference sequence). V dropped 0 bases and J dropped 5 bases, with 8 bases sitting between them. CDR3 length equals 14 residues. Reared together, all three twin pairs probably met the same infectious agents and vaccines. Overall study findings and caveats: Even for out-of-frame TCRbeta, twins reportedly shared V gene usage much more than unrelated donors.

Both ends of each TCR cDNA library bore sample-specific barcodes. Each CDR3 protein is one row after TCRdb ran MiXCR on the 5' RACE reads. This table has 350,000 to 450,000 distinct CDR3 sequences, around 30% appearing once. The table lists this clonotype with a few counts. Antigen unknown. The sequence was collected from a woman between 18 and 50 years old in good health. Material: PBMCs. V is TRBV7-9 and J is TRBJ2-1, with a possible D match to TRBD2 (5 bases). In DNA form, the CDR3 reads TGTGCCAGCAGCTTAGCTAGCGAGGACAATGAGCAGTTCTTC. Its protein is CASSLASEDNEQFF.